These 6 T cell receptor beta chains were sequenced from one sample in a study of blood T cell repertoires in COVID-19. Method: immunoSEQ multiplex PCR; TCRdb's copy keeps in-frame clones and lacks some. The sample records 50,000 to 55,000 clones, roughly 84% being singletons. Input material: peripheral blood. The receptors stem from a human donor with active COVID-19. The donor label of this sample is uncertain.

This chain's CDR3 is CASSIQTRDYGYTF. The DNA for the CDR3 is TGTGCCAGTAGTATCCAGACTAGAGATTATGGCTACACCTTC. This rearrangement joins TRBV19 to TRBJ1-2, with D unclear. This CDR3 spans 14 amino acids. V lost 3 bases, J lost 5 bases, and 13 bases lay in between. Per the germline V gene, CDR1 is LNHDA and CDR2 is SQIVND (reference sequence).

For the CDR3, the DNA is TGTGCCAGCAGCTTATCCACGATCCAGCGGGATACGCAGTATTTT. Protein product: CASSLSTIQRDTQYF. V is TRBV11-1 and J is TRBJ2-3; possible D gene TRBD2, 5 bases. V lost 2 bases and J 6 bases, leaving 15 bases between the germline ends. Germline CDR1 and CDR2: SGHAT and FQDESV (reference sequence). The CDR3 extends over 15 amino acids. Filled out from reference TRBV11-1 and TRBJ2-3, the complete variable domain reads EAEVAQSPRYKITEKSQAVAFWCDPISGHATLYWYRQILGQGPELLVQFQDESVVDDSQLPKDRFSAERLKGVDSTLKIQPAELGDSAMYLCASSLSTIQRDTQYFGPGTRLTVL.

This chain connects TRBV15 to TRBJ1-4; 12 nucleotides align to TRBD1. This CDR3 is 16 amino acids long. Germline assignment: CDR1 LNHNV and CDR2 YYDKDF (reference sequence). V shed 1 base, J shed 7 bases, and the junction held 4 bases outside the gene matches. CDR3 in amino acids: CATSRGGQGAGEKLFF. Written as DNA, the CDR3 is TGTGCCACCAGCAGAGGGGGACAGGGGGCGGGTGAAAAACTGTTTTTT.

This rearrangement joins TRBV19 to TRBJ2-3; a possible D gene is TRBD2 (6 bases). V dropped 7 bases and J dropped 0 bases, with 14 bases sitting between them. CDR1 LNHDA and CDR2 SQIVND come from the germline V gene (reference sequence). The CDR3 contains 15 residues. The CDR3 nucleotides are TGTGCCAGTACCTTAGCGGACCTTAGCACAGATACGCAGTATTTT. The encoded protein is CASTLADLSTDTQYF.

The chain links TRBV24-1 to TRBJ2-5; 7 bases agree with TRBD1. The CDR3 contains 15 residues. Germline assignment: CDR1 KGHDR and CDR2 SFDVKD. The V gene end was trimmed by 4 bases and the J gene end by 1 base; junction bases not matched to a gene: 5. CDR3 sequence: CATSELGDSQETQYF. CDR3 nucleotides: TGTGCCACCAGTGAGCTCGGGGACAGCCAAGAGACCCAGTACTTC.

This chain uses TRBV5-1 with TRBJ1-1; 7 bases agree with TRBD1. The CDR3 length is 14 residues. Germline CDR1 reads SGHRS; CDR2 reads YFSETQ. Trimming took 4 bases from V and 4 from J; bases not matched to a gene: 7. Written as DNA, the CDR3 is TGCGCCAGCAGCGGACAGGTGGCGGGCACTGAAGCTTTCTTT. It specifies CASSGQVAGTEAFF. The full variable domain, in which reference TRBV5-1 and TRBJ1-1 provide the parts outside the CDR3, is KAGVTQTPRYLIKTRGQQVTLSCSPISGHRSVSWYQQTPGQGLQFLFEYFSETQRNKGNFPGRFSGRQFSNSRSEMNVSTLELGDSALYLCASSGQVAGTEAFFGQGTRLTVV.